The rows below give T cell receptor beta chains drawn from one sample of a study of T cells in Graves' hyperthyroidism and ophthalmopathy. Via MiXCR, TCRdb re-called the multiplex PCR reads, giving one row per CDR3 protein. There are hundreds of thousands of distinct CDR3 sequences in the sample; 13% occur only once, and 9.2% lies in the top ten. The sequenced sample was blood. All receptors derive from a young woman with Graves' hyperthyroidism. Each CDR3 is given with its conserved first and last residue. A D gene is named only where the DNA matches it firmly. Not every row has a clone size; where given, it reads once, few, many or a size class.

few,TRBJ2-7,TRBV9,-,TGTGCCAGCAGCACCGACACGAGCTCCTACGAGCAGTACTTC,CASSTDTSSYEQYF
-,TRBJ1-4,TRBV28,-,TGTGCCAGCTTGGGGAATGAAAAACTGTTTTTT,CASLGNEKLFF
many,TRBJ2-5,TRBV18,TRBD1,TGTGCCAGCTCACACGGGACAGGGGCGGAGACCCAGTACTTC,CASSHGTGAETQYF
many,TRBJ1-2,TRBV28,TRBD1,TGTGCCACTTCCTCGGACAGGATTTTATATGGCTACACCTTC,CATSSDRILYGYTF
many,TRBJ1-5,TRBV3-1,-,TGTGCCAGCAGCCAGGGTGTCAATCAGCCCCAGCATTTT,CASSQGVNQPQHF
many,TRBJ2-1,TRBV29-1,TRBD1,TGCAGCGTTGGGGGGACAGGGGGCATCTCCTACAATGAGCAGTTCTTC,CSVGGTGGISYNEQFF
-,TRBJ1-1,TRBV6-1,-,TGTGCCAGCTCTTTCGGGGTTCAAGCTGAAGCTTTCTTT,CASSFGVQAEAFF
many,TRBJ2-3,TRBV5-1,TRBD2,TGCGCCAGCAGCGGCCCGGGACTAGCGGTGTTGGGGCATACGCAGTATTTT,CASSGPGLAVLGHTQYF
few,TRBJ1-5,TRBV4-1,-,TGCGCCAGCAGCCAAGAGGGGAGCGCGGTATTCAATCAGCCCCAGCATTTT,CASSQEGSAVFNQPQHF
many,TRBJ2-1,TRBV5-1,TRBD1,TGCGCCAGCAGCGCGACAGGGGCCAACTACAATGAGCAGTTCTTC,CASSATGANYNEQFF